The 14 T cell receptor beta chains given below trace back to one sample, sequenced in a study of CD8 T cells in ankylosing spondylitis. Each CDR3 protein gets one entry after TCRdb re-called the 5' RACE reads with MiXCR. The sample has some 140,000 distinct CDR3 sequences, roughly 8.4% seen once. The specimen sequenced was synovial fluid, either unsorted or a sorted T cell fraction (not recorded which). These receptors were obtained from a male donor with ankylosing spondylitis.

This chain connects TRBV28 to TRBJ1-5; 7 bases are a match to TRBD1. The CDR3 is made up of 13 amino acids. V lost 10 bases and J lost 6; bases outside the gene matches: 9. The germline gives CDR1 MDHEN, CDR2 SYDVKM. DNA for the CDR3: TGTGCCACGGTCCAAGACAGGGTTCAGCCCCAGCATTTT. This sequence encodes CATVQDRVQPQHF.

This clonotype was seen a few times. The chain combines TRBV6-1 with TRBJ2-2; tentative D call: TRBD2 (8 bases). This CDR3 is 15 amino acids long. Germline CDR1 is MNHNS and CDR2 is SASEGT. Trimming cost V 10 bases and J 5 bases, with 20 bases left between them. The CDR3: CATLAGSGGTGELFF. The CDR3 bases are TGTGCCACTTTAGCGGGGTCAGGGGGTACCGGGGAGCTGTTTTTT.

V and J are TRBV12-3 or TRBV12-4 and TRBJ2-1; D unresolved. Between the trimmed V and J ends, which lost 3 bases and 6 bases, there was a span of 6 bases. CDR3 length equals 12 residues. CDR3 region: CASSLLVNEQFF. The CDR3 DNA reads TGTGCCAGCAGTTTGTTAGTCAATGAGCAGTTCTTC.

In this sample, this clonotype turned up many times. The rearrangement links TRBV2 to TRBJ1-2; the match to TRBD1 covers 7 bases. The CDR3 extends over 15 amino acids. Germline CDR1 SNHLY, CDR2 FYNNEI. V dropped 5 bases and J dropped 2; count of bases not matched to a gene: 8. DNA of the CDR3: TGTGCCAGCAGTCCTTTAGGGACAGAGAACTATGGCTACACCTTC. Its protein product is CASSPLGTENYGYTF.

This clonotype was observed at least ten times. This rearrangement joins TRBV5-1 to TRBJ1-2; D is perhaps TRBD1 (6 bases). V lost 2 bases to trimming and J lost 3 bases, with 8 bases between them. This CDR3 is 13 amino acids long. CDR1 and CDR2 from the germline V gene are SGHRS and YFSETQ. The CDR3 region is CASSFAGDYGYTF. The DNA of the CDR3 is TGCGCCAGCAGCTTTGCAGGGGACTATGGCTACACCTTC.

In its sample, this clonotype was seen many times. The V gene is TRBV20-1, the J gene TRBJ2-3; 11 bases align to TRBD2. This CDR3 is 15 amino acids long. Germline V gives CDR1 DFQATT, CDR2 SNEGSKA (reference sequence). After removal of 2 bases from V and 1 base from J, the junction contained 2 bases not matched to a gene. For the CDR3, the DNA is TGCAGTGCTAGAAAACTAGCGGGAGGCACAGATACGCAGTATTTT. This encodes CSARKLAGGTDTQYF.

This clonotype occurred a few times. The chain uses TRBV7-2 and TRBJ1-1; D is unclear. Trimming took off 4 bases at V and 7 bases at J, with 16 bases between the two ends. This CDR3 has 14 residues. Germline assignment: CDR1 SGHTA and CDR2 FQGNSA. In DNA, the CDR3 is TGTGCCAGCAGCTGGCGTACACCGAGCAGTGAAGCTTTCTTT. Protein: CASSWRTPSSEAFF.

There are many counts of this clonotype. The rearrangement uses TRBV5-1 and TRBJ1-3; 8 nucleotides align to TRBD1. The CDR3 totals 17 residues. Germline assignment: CDR1 SGHRS and CDR2 YFSETQ. J gave up 2 bases and V 0 bases, and 7 bases lay outside the gene matches. The CDR3 here is CASSLAVTGAPGNTIYF. The CDR3, as DNA: TGCGCCAGCAGCTTGGCGGTGACAGGGGCCCCTGGAAACACCATATATTTT.

This clonotype has at least ten counts. The CDR3 DNA sequence: TGTGCCAGCAGCTCGGGACACCAGCCCCAGCATTTT. Amino acids: CASSSGHQPQHF. The rearrangement uses TRBV3-1 and TRBJ1-5; D is possibly TRBD1 (6 bases). V lost 5 bases, J lost 7 bases, and 9 bases lay in between. Looked up from germline, CDR1 is LGHDT and CDR2 is YNNKEL (reference sequence). CDR3 size: 12 residues.

V gene TRBV30 combines with J gene TRBJ1-2; D not certain. Germline V gene sequence: CDR1 GTSNPN, CDR2 SVGIG (reference sequence). This CDR3 comprises 12 residues. Trimming removed 3 bases at V and 0 bases at J, with 5 bases between. For the CDR3, the DNA is TGTGCCTGGAGGGAATCTAACTATGGCTACACCTTC. Translating gives CAWRESNYGYTF.

The chain carries TRBV4-3 and TRBJ2-1; D may be TRBD1 or TRBD2 (6 bases each). The CDR3 runs to 15 residues. Trimming took 1 base from V and 6 from J, leaving 13 bases between them. Looked up from germline, CDR1 is LGHNA and CDR2 is YSLEER. CDR3 sequence reads: CASSQGTGDTNEQFF. Here the CDR3 DNA reads TGCGCCAGCAGCCAAGGTACGGGGGACACCAATGAGCAGTTCTTC.

This clonotype was observed a few times. The chain uses TRBV12-5 and TRBJ2-1, with TRBD2 matching 14 bases. Trimming took 0 bases from V and 5 from J; bases not matched to a gene: 9. The CDR3 length is 19 residues. CDR1 and CDR2 from the germline V gene are LGHNT and FRNRAP. DNA of the CDR3: TGTGCTAGTGGTTTGGTACGAGATGGGACTAGCGGGGGCCACAATGAGCAGTTCTTC. This codes for CASGLVRDGTSGGHNEQFF.

V is TRBV24-1 and J is TRBJ2-1; possibly TRBD1 for D (6 bases). Germline CDR1 KGHDR, CDR2 SFDVKD. The length of the CDR3 is 13 residues. Trimming stripped 3 bases from V and 11 bases from J, with 13 bases between. The CDR3 here is CATSDALGDKQFF. In DNA form, the CDR3 reads TGTGCCACCAGTGATGCTTTGGGGGACAAGCAGTTCTTC.

In this sample, this clonotype turned up many times. The genes are TRBV6-1 and TRBJ2-2, with 8 positions matching TRBD2. Per germline, CDR1 MNHNS and CDR2 SASEGT. The CDR3 has 15 amino acids. V shed 3 bases, J shed 6 bases, and the junction held 6 bases outside the gene matches. CDR3 residues: CASSDSGALPGELFF. The CDR3 DNA follows: TGTGCCAGCAGTGATAGCGGGGCACTACCCGGGGAGCTGTTTTTT.